These T cell receptor beta chains were read from a single sample in a study of T cell responses to AZD1222 COVID-19 vaccine. Clones were sequenced by immunoSEQ multiplex PCR, and TCRdb holds only the in-frame ones, with some missing. This table holds 150,000 to 200,000 clones, approximately 94% found once. This specimen consisted of peripheral blood, obtained on day 0 of AZD1222 vaccination. These receptors came from an adult in good health. Each CDR3 is given without its conserved first and last residue. Fields, in order: CDR3 protein, V gene.

CDR3aa: ASSLETDYGYT
v_gene: TRBV5-4

CDR3aa: ASSGAPWGGGNQPQH
v_gene: TRBV6-2/TRBV6-3

CDR3aa: ASSYSNGSPLH
v_gene: TRBV6-5

CDR3aa: ASIFPSQDSNEQF
v_gene: TRBV2

CDR3aa: AWNQGTDTQY
v_gene: TRBV30

CDR3aa: ASSQVGSTNEKLF
v_gene: TRBV4-1

CDR3aa: ASSTIATAPNQPQH
v_gene: TRBV19

CDR3aa: ASRGLAGNTDTQY
v_gene: TRBV6-4

CDR3aa: ASSSNQGAYTDTQY
v_gene: TRBV28

CDR3aa: ASSVEGSIDNEQF
v_gene: TRBV9

CDR3aa: ASSQDIGVAIAYEQY
v_gene: TRBV4-2

CDR3aa: ASSQDGTDNSPLH
v_gene: TRBV14

CDR3aa: ASSLFRLNSPLH
v_gene: TRBV3-1/TRBV3-2

CDR3aa: ATKAVYTEAF
v_gene: TRBV2

CDR3aa: ASSSLSQGARYEQY
v_gene: TRBV27

CDR3aa: ATSRVQGYQETQY
v_gene: TRBV15

CDR3aa: ASSPWRNTGELF
v_gene: TRBV4-1

CDR3aa: ASKGPRYGYT
v_gene: TRBV19

CDR3aa: ASSSGWDRGTYEQY
v_gene: TRBV5-4

CDR3aa: ATSRDLGVYEQY
v_gene: TRBV15

CDR3aa: ASSVGSLNEQF
v_gene: TRBV9

CDR3aa: ASSPGTVITYGYT
v_gene: TRBV27

CDR3aa: ASNREGYQPQH
v_gene: TRBV2

CDR3aa: ASSRTSGSHTGELF
v_gene: TRBV11-3

CDR3aa: ASSFQNTGELF
v_gene: TRBV5-5

CDR3aa: ASSYLNQDRDNEQF
v_gene: TRBV2

CDR3aa: ASSQPLASPYEQY
v_gene: TRBV4-2

CDR3aa: ASSLGRMNTEAF
v_gene: TRBV27

CDR3aa: ASSFRESLQETQY
v_gene: TRBV5-6

CDR3aa: ATSPGHEQF
v_gene: TRBV5-4

CDR3aa: ANSRGSGYT
v_gene: TRBV12-3/TRBV12-4

CDR3aa: ASSQTGPGQPQH
v_gene: TRBV3-1/TRBV3-2

CDR3aa: AGLGPGTSGIYEQF
v_gene: TRBV2

CDR3aa: ASSQDMLAYEQY
v_gene: TRBV4-1

CDR3aa: ASSLDKLQGIRGYT
v_gene: TRBV28

CDR3aa: ASSLLEDGYT
v_gene: TRBV12-3/TRBV12-4

CDR3aa: AWTSTSGRANEQF
v_gene: TRBV30

CDR3aa: ASSAGVSGGYT
v_gene: TRBV7-3

CDR3aa: ASSPDRAGEQY
v_gene: TRBV11-2

CDR3aa: ASKRQFHEKLF
v_gene: TRBV19

CDR3aa: ASWGRGYT
v_gene: TRBV25-1

CDR3aa: ASSQGASGEKLF
v_gene: TRBV4-2

CDR3aa: ATSDLEGSSYEQY
v_gene: TRBV24-1

CDR3aa: ASRYGLAGGSQETQY
v_gene: TRBV5-1

CDR3aa: ASSPPGWATNEKLF
v_gene: TRBV18

CDR3aa: ASLQQGYGEQF
v_gene: TRBV6-6

CDR3aa: ASSDSDVRRGDSAF
v_gene: TRBV7-9

CDR3aa: ASSLGDQPQH
v_gene: TRBV5-6

CDR3aa: ASSVTPANTEAF
v_gene: TRBV9

CDR3aa: ASSSVGDRGPSQPQH
v_gene: TRBV7-8

CDR3aa: ASSLEMGAQETQY
v_gene: TRBV5-4

CDR3aa: ASTPGQRLGDIQY
v_gene: TRBV2

CDR3aa: SVGVGGGTEAF
v_gene: TRBV29-1

CDR3aa: ASSQGRNTEAF
v_gene: TRBV7-2

CDR3aa: ASSRSTGPGGNEQF
v_gene: TRBV7-9